Listed here is a single TCR beta chain. These data originate in a study of shared clonotypes between healthy human individuals. Generated by immunoSEQ multiplex PCR, the TCRdb table keeps only in-frame clones and is missing some. The sample yields about 600,000 clones, more than 95% seen once. The source material was naive CD4+ T cells sorted from blood. Indicated subset: CD45RA+ positively selected. This TCR was sampled from a young woman in good health.

In DNA, the CDR3 is TGTGCCAGCAGTTACGAAGCGGGGATCCACGAGCAGTACTTC. Protein: CASSYEAGIHEQYF. The chain uses TRBV6-5 and TRBJ2-7; 7 bases are shared with TRBD2. V lost 2 bases and J lost 5; bases outside the gene matches: 6. The CDR3 contains 14 residues. From germline, CDR1 is MNHEY and CDR2 SVGAGI.